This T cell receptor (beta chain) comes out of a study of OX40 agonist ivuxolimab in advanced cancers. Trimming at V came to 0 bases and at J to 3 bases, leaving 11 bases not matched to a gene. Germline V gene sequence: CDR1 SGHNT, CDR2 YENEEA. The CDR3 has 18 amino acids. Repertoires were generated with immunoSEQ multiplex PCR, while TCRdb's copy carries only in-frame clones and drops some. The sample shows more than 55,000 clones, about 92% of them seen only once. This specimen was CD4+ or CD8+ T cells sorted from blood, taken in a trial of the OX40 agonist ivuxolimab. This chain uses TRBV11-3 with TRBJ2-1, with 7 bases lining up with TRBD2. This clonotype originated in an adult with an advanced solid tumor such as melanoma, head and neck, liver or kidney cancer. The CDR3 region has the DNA TGTGCCAGCAGCTTAGATCACCCCCAGCGGGAAGGCTACAATGAGCAGTTCTTC. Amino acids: CASSLDHPQREGYNEQFF. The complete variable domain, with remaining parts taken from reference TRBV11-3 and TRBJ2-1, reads EAGVVQSPRYKIIEKKQPVAFWCNPISGHNTLYWYLQNLGQGPELLIRYENEEAVDDSQLPKDRFSAERLKGVDSTLKIQPAELGDSAVYLCASSLDHPQREGYNEQFFGPGTRLTVL.